This T cell receptor beta chain was profiled in a study of blood T cell repertoires in COVID-19. In the study overall: The origin of the acute and convalescent COVID-19 samples was the United States, Italy and Spain. T cells, B-cell-depleted T cells, or PBMCs supplied cDNA or gDNA.

The authors' processing: It was from reference gene primer amplification that nucleated cell counts were estimated. Sequenced by immunoSEQ multiplex PCR; TCRdb stores in-frame clones only, minus some. Clone size and V and J calls were adopted from that table, with D and trimming inferred from the DNA. This sample yields 65,000 to 85,000 clones, of which around 83% are seen a single time; 5% to 6% belongs to the top ten. This CDR3 is 14 amino acids long. Germline CDR1 is SGDLS and CDR2 is YYNGEE. V dropped 2 bases and J dropped 5; count of bases not matched to a gene: 5. Source material: peripheral blood. This clonotype was obtained from a man in his fifties with active COVID-19. V usage is TRBV9 and J usage is TRBJ2-7; 9 nucleotides agree with TRBD2. CDR3 loop: CASSVSGRLDEQYF. The CDR3 DNA follows: TGTGCCAGCAGCGTCAGCGGGAGGCTGGACGAGCAGTACTTC.